This is a list of T cell receptor beta chains from one sample in a study of T-cell memory formation after mild COVID-19. TCRdb fed the 5' RACE reads into MiXCR, producing one record per CDR3 protein. The sample consists of 200,000 to 300,000 distinct CDR3 sequences, over 15% of them appearing once. Sequencing was carried out using PBMCs or a T cell subset sorted from them (not recorded which). These receptors originate from a man between 18 and 29 years old who had mild COVID-19 (a few samples of this study predate the infection). Cell type and time point are not known. Each CDR3 is given with its conserved first and last residue. A D gene is named only where the DNA matches it firmly.

TRBV4-3,TRBD1,CASSQTGNNYGYTF
TRBV24-1,TRBD1,CATSESGQGGHTDTQYF
TRBV6-2/TRBV6-3,-,CASTLTPGADTQYF
TRBV5-1,-,CATNEAGANYGYTF
TRBV12-3/TRBV12-4,-,CASSRTAEGSPLHF
TRBV6-4,TRBD1,CASNPTRDRGSPLHF
TRBV4-3,TRBD2,CASSQDQAERGNTYEQYF
TRBV10-3,-,CAITSDREGNEQYF
TRBV4-3,-,CASSQDRTLSNEQFF
TRBV30,-,CAWRKLTGSISSPLHF
TRBV27,-,CASSLAPPGDEQFF
TRBV20-1,-,CSPSRPSFNNEQFF
TRBV11-2,TRBD1,CASSWLRDRGPDTQYF
TRBV4-3,-,CASSLERGTGANVLTF
TRBV24-1,-,CATKSGTTDTQYF
TRBV7-3,-,CASSLTPSGSTDTQYF
TRBV11-3,-,CASSFSLLGEQYF
TRBV7-2,-,CASSRSMNTEAFF
TRBV12-3/TRBV12-4,-,CASRPRPTYNEQFF
TRBV20-1,-,CSASNLQGTQYF
TRBV7-9,TRBD2,CASSSGLAGEIEQFF
TRBV4-3,-,CASSQGPYTEAFF
TRBV7-2,TRBD2,CASSWPGGGAGGPETQYF
TRBV20-1,-,CSARKGDGHTEAFF
TRBV6-5,TRBD1,CASSYSSGGGTGELFF
TRBV6-2/TRBV6-3,TRBD1,CASLETGETDTQYF
TRBV29-1,-,CSDRRPAAAEAFF
TRBV7-2,-,CASSLVPGAGRYNEQFF
TRBV7-9,TRBD1,CASSLQKSTGGGGYTF
TRBV5-1,-,CASSLVPASTDTQYF
TRBV20-1,TRBD1,CSANTGGISTEAFF
TRBV19,-,CASSIRAWGSSYNEQFF
TRBV6-2/TRBV6-3,TRBD1,CASRQGLNGELFF
TRBV5-1,TRBD2,CASSSATSGGETQYF
TRBV5-6,TRBD2,CASSWASGSNRDTQYF
TRBV20-1,TRBD1,CSARRGQGALYGYTF
TRBV6-6,TRBD1,CASSQQGGSDEQYF
TRBV5-1,TRBD2,CASSFFGGTYNEQFF
TRBV18,-,CASSPSRTANTEAFF
TRBV7-3,TRBD1,CASSLKARDRDDEQFF
TRBV20-1,TRBD2,CSARDPRGTYNEQFF
TRBV20-1,-,CSAALPDSPLHF
TRBV15,TRBD1,CATSGTGRTYEQYF
TRBV4-1,TRBD1,CASSQPRTGREDTGELFF
TRBV12-3/TRBV12-4,-,CASSLGPSNNINSPLHF
TRBV7-6,-,CASSLSTGRSGNTIYF
TRBV3-1,TRBD2,CASSPVTSGGYNEQFF
TRBV4-1,-,CASSQAADTQYF
TRBV11-2,-,CASSLHRDTAFIQYF
TRBV6-4,-,CASSDSIVARFGPSSYNEQFF
TRBV5-1,TRBD1,CASSPTGYVAGELFF
TRBV4-3,-,CASSSGGSGNTIYF
TRBV5-1,-,CASSLEGRNTGELFF
TRBV7-9,-,CASSLGQLEAFF